This record looks at one TCR beta chain sequence and its context. Germline loops: CDR1 SGHTA, CDR2 FQGTGA. The length of the CDR3 is 13 residues. V lost 8 bases and J lost 3, with 12 bases in between. This sample is part of a study of blood T cells in healthy people across ages. Each sample provided at least 5.5 micrograms of extracted total RNA. A sample-barcoded 5' primer and a J-beta primer mix were used in a second PCR of roughly 7 to 11 cycles. TCRdb ran MiXCR on the 5' RACE reads and lists one entry per CDR3 protein. The sample yields around 1,500,000 distinct CDR3 sequences, under 30% seen once.

The sequencing sample was made of blood. The receptor was derived from a woman aged 25 to 39 in good health. The chain couples TRBV7-3 to TRBJ2-3; D is uncertain. In DNA, the CDR3 is TGTGCCAGCGGCGTTCAGACAACAGATACGCAGTATTTT. Translation gives CASGVQTTDTQYF.